This T cell receptor (beta chain) was documented in a study of Ad26.COV2.S vaccination and SARS-CoV-2 variants. Study information: Participants got Ad26.COV2.S intramuscularly, once or twice 56 days apart. Whole-study findings and limits: Responses of T cells in total may have been underestimated by the TCR breadth and depth analyses.

The repertoire was sequenced with immunoSEQ multiplex PCR; TCRdb's copy has only in-frame clones and lacks some. The table includes more than 300,000 clones, around 83% detected once. Treatment: approximately 18 received Ad26.COV2.S at low or high dose, single or two shots; about 5 received placebo; per-sample allocation not given. The samples date from day 63 after the first vaccine or placebo injection. This person who donated was an adult of 18-55 years in Boston. The vaccine antigen was prefusion-stabilized Wuhan SARS-CoV-2 spike. CDR1 and CDR2 (germline): LNHDA, SQIVND (reference sequence). V shed 3 bases and J 10 bases; nucleotides not matched to a gene: 12. CDR3 length: 16 amino acids. In regard to this clone: Its target is not known.

J is TRBJ1-6 and V is TRBV19, with 7 bases matching TRBD1. The sequence was obtained from a person aged 18-65 years who received the Ad26.COV2.S COVID-19 vaccine or a placebo. The sequences come from peripheral blood, collected in a trial of Ad26.COV2.S vaccine versus placebo. This chain's CDR3 is CASSILSTGRGSPLHF. CDR3 in DNA: TGTGCCAGTAGTATCCTCTCGACAGGGCGAGGGTCACCCCTCCACTTT.